The next 10 T cell receptor beta chains were all read from a single sample in a study of blood T cell repertoires in COVID-19. Method: immunoSEQ multiplex PCR; TCRdb's copy keeps in-frame clones and lacks some. The data hold roughly 210,000 clones, with 84% observed a single time. Sequencing was done on a sample of peripheral blood. The receptors were sampled from a woman older than 75 with COVID-19, enrolled during active disease.

The chain has TRBV6-5 and TRBJ2-2, with D perhaps TRBD2 (5 bases). V gave up 8 bases and J gave up 1 base, with 11 bases separating them. In germline, CDR1 is MNHEY, CDR2 SVGAGI. CDR3 length: 14 amino acids. CDR3 residues: CASVRTLNTGELFF. CDR3 DNA: TGTGCCAGCGTGAGGACTCTGAACACCGGGGAGCTGTTTTTT.

The gene calls are TRBV5-4 and TRBJ1-4; D is possibly TRBD1 (6 bases). This CDR3 has 14 amino acids. Germline-derived CDR1 and CDR2 are SGHNT and YYREEE (reference sequence). Trimming left V 5 bases short and J 10 bases short, with 18 bases between. The CDR3 DNA sequence: TGTGCCAGCAGTATGGGGGCCGCTGGCGGAAAACTGTTTTTT. Translating gives CASSMGAAGGKLFF.

The chain carries TRBV5-1 and TRBJ1-4; 9 bases align to TRBD1. Per the germline V gene, CDR1 is SGHRS and CDR2 is YFSETQ. This CDR3 has 16 amino acids. Losses at the gene ends were 4 bases for V and 8 bases for J; bases not matched to a gene: 12. CDR3 DNA sequence: TGCGCCAGCAGCCGGGACAGGGTCGAAGTGTTGGAAAAACTGTTTTTT. Amino acids: CASSRDRVEVLEKLFF.

J is TRBJ2-3 and V is TRBV7-2, with 9 bases aligning to TRBD1. CDR1 is SGHTA and CDR2 is FQGNSA in the germline V gene. This CDR3 is built from 14 residues. The ends lost 3 bases at V and 6 bases at J; junction bases unmatched: 4. Here the CDR3 DNA reads TGTGCCAGCAGCTTGGGACAGGGTGTGGATACGCAGTATTTT. This gives the protein CASSLGQGVDTQYF. Combining the CDR3 with reference TRBV7-2 and TRBJ2-3 gives the whole variable domain GAGVSQSPSNKVTEKGKDVELRCDPISGHTALYWYRQSLGQGLEFLIYFQGNSAPDKSGLPSDRFSAERTGGSVSTLTIQRTQQEDSAVYLCASSLGQGVDTQYFGPGTRLTVL.

This clone was recorded only once. V and J are TRBV27 and TRBJ1-2, with TRBD1 identical over 9 bases. This CDR3 has 12 amino acids. The J segment lost 2 bases and the V segment lost 11 bases, leaving 3 bases of the junction unmatched. The germline CDR1 and CDR2 sequences are MNHEY and SMNVEV (reference sequence). The CDR3 DNA reads TGTGCCTCCGGACAGGGGAACTATGGCTACACCTTC. It translates to CASGQGNYGYTF.

This chain joins TRBV7-2 and TRBJ1-1; 11 positions match TRBD1. The CDR3 spans 16 residues. Per the germline V gene, CDR1 is SGHTA and CDR2 is FQGNSA. V was clipped by 5 bases and J by 1 base; unmatched bases: 6. The CDR3 reads CASSPRTGGTNTEAFF. Written as DNA, the CDR3 is TGTGCCAGCAGCCCGAGGACAGGGGGCACGAACACTGAAGCTTTCTTT.

The gene calls are TRBV6-2 or TRBV6-3 and TRBJ2-7; 9 nucleotides agree with TRBD1. The V segment lost 4 bases and the J segment 2 bases; nucleotides outside the gene matches: 3. Germline V gene sequence: CDR1 MNHEY, CDR2 SVGEGT. CDR3 length equals 14 residues. CDR3 region: CASSWGQGPYEQYF. In DNA, the CDR3 is TGTGCCAGCAGTTGGGGACAGGGCCCCTACGAGCAGTACTTC.

CDR3 in amino acids: CASSLDGWQASTDTQYF. Written as DNA, the CDR3 is TGTGCCAGCAGCTTAGATGGATGGCAGGCTAGCACAGATACGCAGTATTTT. J is TRBJ2-3 and V is TRBV11-2, with D unresolved. The CDR3 spans 17 residues. V lost 0 bases to trimming and J lost 0 bases, with 13 bases between them. Germline CDR1 SGHAT, CDR2 FQNNGV.

The chain combines TRBV2 with TRBJ1-2, with 11 bases identical to TRBD1. The germline V gene has CDR1 SNHLY and CDR2 FYNNEI. The CDR3 is made up of 14 amino acids. Trimming at V came to 9 bases and at J to 4 bases, leaving 7 bases not matched to a gene. DNA for the CDR3: TGTGCCAGTGAGGACAGGGGGCTACTCTATGGCTACACCTTC. Protein product: CASEDRGLLYGYTF.

Of note for this clone: This sample also contains other DNA sequences that code for the same CDR3. The chain carries TRBV18 and TRBJ1-1; D gene unclear. The CDR3 has 13 amino acids. Germline-derived CDR1 and CDR2 are KGHSH and LQKENI. The germline V and J ends were trimmed by 3 bases and 3 bases, with 8 bases remaining between them. CDR3 region: CASSPQVDTEAFF. CDR3 DNA sequence: TGTGCCAGCTCACCGCAGGTGGACACTGAAGCTTTCTTT.